One and the same sample provided the 15 T cell receptor beta chains below, sequenced in a study of identical twins listed by TCRdb under 2016. The library relied on 5' RACE. The run used an Illumina HiSeq 2000. TCRdb itself trimmed the public reads at Q25 with fastp, ran MiXCR and retained productive beta chains. Here each entry gathers all rows of one CDR3 protein and keeps the most common genes and DNA. A total of roughly 710,000 distinct CDR3 sequences appear in this sample, approximately 6.1% of them only once. 1.5% to 2% of the sample lies in the top ten. Sequences were obtained from naive T cells sorted from blood. Taken with the paper, the label for cell subset or site translates to: cells isolated with a human naive T-cell isolation kit. Receptors originate from a man between 18 and 29 years old in good health.

This clonotype was counted many times. The chain recombines TRBV12-3 or TRBV12-4 with TRBJ1-1; perhaps TRBD1 as D (5 bases). Deletions cut 9 bases from V and 5 bases from J, with 16 bases between. The length of the CDR3 is 13 residues. The CDR3 protein is CASIKRGGTEAFF. The DNA of the CDR3 is TGTGCCAGTATAAAGCGGGGGGGGACTGAAGCTTTCTTT.

This chain joins TRBV19 and TRBJ2-6; a weak D match, TRBD1 (6 bases). The CDR3 is 19 residues long. Germline V gene data show CDR1 as LNHDA and CDR2 as SQIVND (reference sequence). The V gene lost 6 bases and the J gene lost 1 base, with 22 bases spanning the gap. This chain's CDR3 is CASRSPARTADSGANVLTF. The CDR3 DNA is TGTGCCAGTAGATCGCCAGCTAGGACAGCGGATTCTGGGGCCAACGTCCTGACTTTC.

This chain uses TRBV12-3 or TRBV12-4 with TRBJ2-3; 7 nucleotides align to TRBD1. The J segment lost 11 bases and the V segment lost 6 bases, leaving 8 bases of the junction unmatched. The CDR3 extends over 12 amino acids. The CDR3 sequence: CASSPTGPRQYF. The CDR3 DNA reads TGTGCCAGCAGCCCGACAGGGCCCCGGCAGTATTTT.

This clonotype has ten or more counts. Written as DNA, the CDR3 is TGTGCCAGCAGCGCGGACCCCAATAGCAATCAGCCCCAGCATTTT. Translating gives CASSADPNSNQPQHF. V and J are TRBV9 and TRBJ1-5; D gene uncertain. Germline-derived CDR1 and CDR2 are SGDLS and YYNGEE. V was cut by 3 bases and J by 0 bases, with 10 bases left in between. The CDR3 is 15 amino acids. Based on the CDR3 plus reference TRBV9 and TRBJ1-5, the full variable domain is DSGVTQTPKHLITATGQRVTLRCSPRSGDLSVYWYQQSLDQGLQFLIQYYNGEERAKGNILERFSAQQFPDLHSELNLSSLELGDSALYFCASSADPNSNQPQHFGDGTRLSIL.

The table lists this clonotype with a few counts. The J gene is TRBJ2-1, the V gene TRBV19, with 10 positions matching TRBD2. The V gene's germline CDR1 is LNHDA and CDR2 SQIVND (reference sequence). The CDR3 is made up of 18 amino acids. Losses at the gene ends were 2 bases for V and 7 bases for J; bases not matched to a gene: 14. The CDR3 reads CASSISGRADLPGNEQFF. CDR3 in DNA: TGTGCCAGTAGTATAAGCGGGAGGGCCGACCTACCGGGGAATGAGCAGTTCTTC.

This clonotype was detected a few times. This chain joins TRBV7-8 and TRBJ1-2, with a weak D call TRBD1 (6 bases). CDR1 SGHVS and CDR2 FQNEAQ come from the germline V gene. Trimming stripped 6 bases from V and 5 bases from J, with 28 bases between. The length of the CDR3 is 18 residues. CDR3 residues: CASRYINLRDTEAYGYTF. The CDR3 DNA reads as TGTGCCAGCAGATACATCAACCTCCGGGACACGGAGGCTTATGGCTACACCTTC.

This clonotype was recorded many times. The gene calls are TRBV20-1 and TRBJ2-7, with TRBD2 identical over 10 bases. The CDR3 has 15 residues. The V segment lost 6 bases and the J segment 2 bases; nucleotides outside the gene matches: 10. Germline V gene lookup returns CDR1 DFQATT and CDR2 SNEGSKA (reference sequence). CDR3 DNA sequence: TGCAGTGCCACCATAAGCGGGAGGGCGACCTACGAGCAGTACTTC. Translated, it gives CSATISGRATYEQYF.

Details on this clonotype: One base away lies a much larger clone, so this may be a sequencing read error. V usage is TRBV15 and J usage is TRBJ1-2; possibly TRBD1 for D (5 bases). Germline CDR1 and CDR2: LNHNV and YYDKDF (reference sequence). This CDR3 has 17 amino acids. The CDR3 spells CATSRDLPQGGTYGYNF. In DNA, the CDR3 is TGTGCCACCAGCAGAGATCTTCCCCAGGGAGGTACCTATGGCTACAACTTC.

This clonotype was seen only a few times. This chain connects TRBV4-3 to TRBJ1-5; weak D call: TRBD1 (5 bases). The V end lost 3 bases, the J end lost 3 bases, and 9 bases lay between the germline ends. Per germline, CDR1 LGHNA and CDR2 YSLEER. This CDR3 comprises 14 residues. Here the CDR3 reads CASSQGPINQPQHF. DNA of the CDR3: TGCGCCAGCAGCCAGGGACCGATCAATCAGCCCCAGCATTTT.

The chain joins TRBV6-1 to TRBJ2-7, with 13 bases that match TRBD2. CDR1 and CDR2 (germline): MNHNS, SASEGT. V shed 5 bases and J 3 bases; nucleotides not matched to a gene: 22. The CDR3 runs 21 residues. The CDR3 reads CASSRKGLAGILDVFYYEQYF. The CDR3 nucleotides are TGTGCCAGCAGTCGAAAGGGACTAGCGGGAATATTGGACGTCTTCTACTACGAGCAGTACTTC.

This clonotype has ten or more counts. The chain employs TRBV7-8 and TRBJ1-2; no clear D gene. The CDR3 has 14 residues. The germline CDR1 and CDR2 sequences are SGHVS and FQNEAQ. Between the trimmed V and J ends, which lost 0 bases and 3 bases, there was a span of 8 bases. This CDR3 is CASSLARADYGYTF. The CDR3 DNA sequence: TGTGCCAGCAGCTTAGCGAGGGCAGACTATGGCTACACCTTC.

This clonotype was found a few times. V usage is TRBV7-9 and J usage is TRBJ1-6; 9 nucleotides align to TRBD1. V dropped 5 bases and J dropped 8; count of bases not matched to a gene: 7. Germline CDR1 is SEHNR and CDR2 is FQNEAQ (reference sequence). This CDR3 is 15 amino acids long. The CDR3 DNA reads as TGTGCCAGCAGCGGGACAGGGACGGAAGATTCACCCCTCCACTTT. Translation gives CASSGTGTEDSPLHF.

In this sample, this clonotype turned up a few times. The CDR3: CASRRGTSGDNEQFF. The DNA for the CDR3 is TGTGCCAGCAGGCGTGGGACTAGCGGTGACAATGAGCAGTTCTTC. The chain couples TRBV27 to TRBJ2-1; 11 bases match TRBD2. This CDR3 has 15 residues. J gave up 5 bases and V 6 bases, and 6 bases lay outside the gene matches. Germline V gene data show CDR1 as MNHEY and CDR2 as SMNVEV (reference sequence).

As regards this clonotype: Given a much more abundant clone one base away, this may be a read error. The chain joins TRBV25-1 to TRBJ2-4; D is perhaps TRBD2 (6 bases). Trimming cost V 1 base and J 16 bases, with 14 bases left between them. CDR1 is MGHDK and CDR2 is SYGVNS in the germline V gene. This CDR3 is built from 12 residues. The DNA of the CDR3 is TGTGCCAGCAGTGAATTAGGGACTGAGCTCTACTTC. Amino acids: CASSELGTELYF. The whole variable domain, remainder taken from reference TRBV25-1 and TRBJ2-4, is EADIYQTPRYLVIGTGKKITLECSQTMGHDKMYWYQQDPGMELHLIHYSYGVNSTEKGDLSSESTVSRIRTEHFPLTLESARPSHTSQYLCASSELGTELYFGAGTRLSVL.

This clonotype was observed a handful of times. The rearrangement joins TRBV12-3 or TRBV12-4 to TRBJ2-7, with D perhaps being TRBD1 or TRBD2 (5 bases each). V dropped 4 bases and J dropped 9 bases, with 19 bases sitting between them. The CDR3 is 14 residues long. In DNA form, the CDR3 reads TGTGCCAGCAGTTCTACCGGGGCGCACCATCGGCAGTACGTC. Encoded protein: CASSSTGAHHRQYV.